The entry that follows covers one T cell receptor (beta chain) sequence. This specimen belongs to a study of blood T cell repertoires in COVID-19. In the study overall: Material from acute and convalescent COVID-19 was sourced from the United States, Italy and Spain. From T cells, B-cell-depleted T cells, or PBMCs came the material, which was cDNA or gDNA.

As originally analysed: Reference gene primer amplification gave nucleated cell count estimates. Produced via immunoSEQ multiplex PCR; TCRdb's table is partial and in-frame only. V and J calls and clone size are given by that table; D and trimming were obtained from the DNA. The top ten clones hold 3% to 3.5% of a sample with approximately 60,000 clones, around 86% of them seen once. V lost 1 base, J lost 5 bases, and 7 bases stayed unmatched. This CDR3 has 15 amino acids. Germline loops: CDR1 SGHDN, CDR2 FVKESK. The sequence was obtained from a man aged 50 to 60 with active COVID-19. Sequencing was carried out using peripheral blood. The chain links TRBV14 to TRBJ1-1; 7 nucleotides align to TRBD1. CDR3 region: CASSQVKGARTEAFF. In DNA form, the CDR3 reads TGTGCCAGCAGCCAAGTAAAGGGGGCAAGGACTGAAGCTTTCTTT.